The 25 T cell receptor beta chains reported below all come from one sample, sequenced in a study of blood T cell repertoires in COVID-19. Profiled with immunoSEQ multiplex PCR; TCRdb holds only in-frame clones, not every one. The sample lists about 250,000 clones; about 87% were seen once. Sequencing was done on a sample of PBMCs or T cells enriched from blood (not recorded which). These receptors were taken from a woman aged 45-59 years who had recovered from COVID-19.

This clone has just one count. The gene calls are TRBV3-1 (or the pseudogene TRBV3-2) and TRBJ2-7, with TRBD2 matching over 8 bases. The CDR3 is 16 residues long. Germline values: CDR1 LGHDT, CDR2 YNNKEL (reference sequence). V lost 0 bases to trimming and J lost 4 bases; unmatched junction nucleotides: 8. CDR3 amino acids: CASSQDRVAGHYEQYF. The CDR3 DNA reads as TGTGCCAGCAGCCAAGATCGGGTAGCGGGACATTACGAGCAGTACTTC.

The chain is built from TRBV2 and TRBJ1-2, with TRBD1 matching 7 bases. CDR1 is SNHLY and CDR2 is FYNNEI in the germline V gene. The CDR3 spans 14 residues. V was clipped by 4 bases and J by 4 bases; unmatched bases: 6. The CDR3 sequence is CASSGGQAVYGYTF. In nucleotides, the CDR3 is TGTGCCAGCAGTGGAGGACAGGCGGTCTATGGCTACACCTTC.

The chain couples TRBV28 to TRBJ1-5, with D perhaps matching TRBD1 (5 bases). Trimming left V 10 bases short and J 6 bases short, with 13 bases between. This CDR3 spans 12 amino acids. The germline V gene has CDR1 MDHEN and CDR2 SYDVKM. CDR3 in amino acids: CATKRGSQPQHF. CDR3 DNA: TGTGCCACCAAACGGGGGTCTCAGCCCCAGCATTTT.

The chain employs TRBV27 and TRBJ1-4; 9 nucleotides match TRBD1. The CDR3 extends over 16 amino acids. Looked up from germline, CDR1 is MNHEY and CDR2 is SMNVEV (reference sequence). V shed 6 bases, J shed 5 bases, and the junction held 10 bases outside the gene matches. CDR3 sequence (DNA): TGTGCCAGCAGCCCAAAACAGGGGGCTAGGAATGAAAAACTGTTTTTT. Translating it yields CASSPKQGARNEKLFF.

This chain connects TRBV6-5 to TRBJ2-7, with D possibly being TRBD2 (6 bases). The V gene's germline CDR1 is MNHEY and CDR2 SVGAGI. V was cut by 9 bases and J by 6 bases, with 21 bases left in between. This CDR3 has 14 amino acids. The CDR3 spells CASKPGLSLSEQYF. The CDR3 DNA reads as TGTGCCAGTAAACCGGGACTTTCCCTCTCCGAGCAGTACTTC.

The chain uses TRBV19 and TRBJ2-1, with D perhaps matching TRBD1 (6 bases). Trimming pared 3 bases from V and 2 bases from J, leaving 11 bases between. This CDR3 is 15 amino acids long. Germline values: CDR1 LNHDA, CDR2 SQIVND (reference sequence). CDR3 loop: CASSIDRSPYNEQFF. The CDR3 nucleotides read TGTGCCAGTAGTATTGACAGGAGCCCCTACAATGAGCAGTTCTTC.

This clone was counted once. The chain links TRBV10-1 to TRBJ2-4; 9 bases are a match to TRBD1. In germline, CDR1 is WNHNN, CDR2 SYGVQD (reference sequence). The CDR3 extends over 16 amino acids. The V gene end was trimmed by 0 bases and the J gene end by 4 bases; junction bases not matched to a gene: 4. CDR3 sequence reads: CASSESGTGTKNIQYF. The CDR3 bases are TGCGCCAGCAGTGAGTCCGGGACAGGGACAAAAAACATTCAGTACTTC.

DNA of the CDR3: TGTGCCATCGGAACTAGCGGAGGAAGCTCCTACAATGAGCAGTTCTTC. Its translation: CAIGTSGGSSYNEQFF. The chain uses TRBV10-3 and TRBJ2-1; 8 bases fit TRBD2. The germline V gene has CDR1 ENHRY and CDR2 SYGVKD. V lost 8 bases to trimming and J lost 0 bases; unmatched junction nucleotides: 9. The CDR3 has 16 residues.

The chain has TRBV24-1 and TRBJ1-1, with D perhaps TRBD1 (5 bases). CDR1 and CDR2 from the germline V gene are KGHDR and SFDVKD. The V gene lost 8 bases and the J gene lost 4 bases, with 16 bases spanning the gap. The CDR3 extends over 14 amino acids. As DNA, the CDR3 is TGTGCCACCAAAGGAGCAGGGCCGGCCACTGAAGCTTTCTTT. It yields the protein CATKGAGPATEAFF.

The table lists this clone with a few counts. The V gene is TRBV7-3, the J gene TRBJ2-7; D is uncertain. The CDR3 contains 16 residues. V lost 0 bases and J lost 0, with 12 bases in between. CDR1 SGHTA and CDR2 FQGTGA come from the germline V gene. Here the CDR3 reads CASSLTQAYSSYEQYF. CDR3 DNA sequence: TGTGCCAGCAGCTTAACCCAAGCGTATTCCTCCTACGAGCAGTACTTC.

This rearrangement joins TRBV7-2 to TRBJ1-4; tentative D call: TRBD1 (5 bases). Looked up from germline, CDR1 is SGHTA and CDR2 is FQGNSA. V dropped 5 bases and J dropped 10 bases, with 14 bases sitting between them. The CDR3 extends over 13 amino acids. The CDR3 sequence: CASSLDPGGKLFF. In DNA form, the CDR3 reads TGTGCCAGCAGCCTAGACCCGGGGGGAAAACTGTTTTTT.

CDR3 sequence reads: CASMGTSGIDNEQFF. In DNA, the CDR3 is TGCGCCAGCATGGGGACTAGCGGGATCGACAATGAGCAGTTCTTC. The gene calls are TRBV5-1 and TRBJ2-1; 13 bases are a match to TRBD2. Germline lookup yields CDR1 SGHRS and CDR2 YFSETQ. The CDR3 contains 15 residues. V lost 6 bases, J lost 5 bases, and 5 bases stayed unmatched. Together with reference TRBV5-1 and TRBJ2-1, the CDR3 gives the full variable domain: KAGVTQTPRYLIKTRGQQVTLSCSPISGHRSVSWYQQTPGQGLQFLFEYFSETQRNKGNFPGRFSGRQFSNSRSEMNVSTLELGDSALYLCASMGTSGIDNEQFFGPGTRLTVL.

The chain has TRBV5-6 and TRBJ1-3; D is unresolved. From germline, CDR1 is SGHDT and CDR2 YYEEEE. The CDR3 spans 14 residues. V was pared by 1 base and J by 4 bases, with 9 bases between. Written as DNA, the CDR3 is TGTGCCAGCAGCTTGAACGCGCCCGGAAACACCATATATTTT. It translates to CASSLNAPGNTIYF.

This clone was counted a single time. The V call is TRBV7-3, the J call TRBJ2-2; weak D call: TRBD1 (6 bases). The CDR3 is 16 amino acids. The V and J ends lost 5 bases and 5 bases respectively, with 18 bases between them. Germline V gene data show CDR1 as SGHTA and CDR2 as FQGTGA. CDR3 nucleotide sequence: TGTGCCAGCAGCCCGGTCCGGGACATTTCTACCGGGGAGCTGTTTTTT. Its protein is CASSPVRDISTGELFF.

J is TRBJ1-1 and V is TRBV4-3; D gene uncertain. The CDR3 loop spans 13 amino acids. Germline loops: CDR1 LGHNA, CDR2 YSLEER. Trimming removed 1 base from V and 4 bases from J, with 7 bases in between. The CDR3 region is CASSQGASTEAFF. The CDR3 bases are TGCGCCAGCAGCCAAGGGGCGAGCACTGAAGCTTTCTTT.

As to this clone: The same CDR3 is also encoded by other DNA sequences in this sample. This rearrangement joins TRBV28 to TRBJ1-2; 9 positions agree with TRBD1. This CDR3 comprises 14 residues. V gave up 5 bases and J gave up 8 bases; unmatched junction bases: 9. Germline V gene lookup returns CDR1 MDHEN and CDR2 SYDVKM. The CDR3 sequence is CASSLTGGTGGYTF. The DNA for the CDR3 is TGTGCCAGCAGTCTAACAGGGGGCACTGGGGGCTACACCTTC.

J is TRBJ2-3 and V is TRBV25-1, with 7 bases fitting TRBD2. CDR1 and CDR2 from the germline V gene are MGHDK and SYGVNS. V lost 7 bases to trimming and J lost 0 bases; unmatched junction nucleotides: 7. CDR3 length: 15 amino acids. The CDR3 loop is CASIGRSTSTDTQYF. CDR3 sequence (DNA): TGTGCCAGCATCGGGAGGAGCACTAGCACAGATACGCAGTATTTT.

V gene TRBV7-2 combines with J gene TRBJ2-5; 10 nucleotides align to TRBD2. Germline V gene sequence: CDR1 SGHTA, CDR2 FQGNSA. V lost 0 bases and J lost 4; bases outside the gene matches: 8. CDR3 size: 17 residues. The CDR3 region is CASSLASSSGRGETQYF. The CDR3, as DNA: TGTGCCAGCAGCTTAGCCTCGTCTAGCGGGAGAGGAGAGACCCAGTACTTC.

This chain links TRBV7-2 with TRBJ2-7; maybe TRBD1 (5 bases). Germline values: CDR1 SGHTA, CDR2 FQGNSA. The CDR3 extends over 15 amino acids. V was shortened by 5 bases and J by 3 bases, with 17 bases between the two germline ends. CDR3 nucleotide sequence: TGTGCCAGCAGCCCAAGGCCAGGACAAAACTACGAGCAGTACTTC. Amino acids: CASSPRPGQNYEQYF. The full variable domain, in which reference TRBV7-2 and TRBJ2-7 provide the parts outside the CDR3, is GAGVSQSPSNKVTEKGKDVELRCDPISGHTALYWYRQSLGQGLEFLIYFQGNSAPDKSGLPSDRFSAERTGGSVSTLTIQRTQQEDSAVYLCASSPRPGQNYEQYFGPGTRLTVT.

The chain couples TRBV12-3 or TRBV12-4 to TRBJ1-4; a weak D match, TRBD1 (5 bases). The V and J ends lost 10 bases and 8 bases respectively, with 14 bases between them. This CDR3 is built from 12 residues. The CDR3 DNA sequence: TGTGCCACCCAGGGAAGTCGAGAAAAACTGTTTTTT. It specifies CATQGSREKLFF.

This clone was counted a single time. The chain uses TRBV6-2 or TRBV6-3 and TRBJ1-5; the match to TRBD1 covers 9 bases. V dropped 0 bases and J dropped 6; count of bases not matched to a gene: 9. The V gene's germline CDR1 is MNHEY and CDR2 SVGEGT. The CDR3 has 17 amino acids. The CDR3 region has the DNA TGTGCCAGCAGTTACTCCCCGACAGGGGGAAAGGTTCAGCCCCAGCATTTT. It is translated as CASSYSPTGGKVQPQHF.

V and J are TRBV18 and TRBJ2-3; 12 nucleotides align to TRBD2. Germline CDR1 KGHSH, CDR2 LQKENI. V shed 6 bases, J shed 5 bases, and the junction held 6 bases outside the gene matches. CDR3 size: 15 residues. CDR3 nucleotide sequence: TGTGCCAGCTCGCTTGGACTAGCGGGATTAGATACGCAGTATTTT. Translated, it gives CASSLGLAGLDTQYF.

A note on this clone: Distinct nucleotide sequences in the sample also encode this CDR3. This rearrangement joins TRBV24-1 to TRBJ2-1; weak D call: TRBD2 (5 bases). Per the germline V gene, CDR1 is KGHDR and CDR2 is SFDVKD. With 1 base removed from V and 5 bases from J, the gap between germline ends came to 8 bases. The CDR3 is 14 residues long. The CDR3 here is CATSDFRGNNEQFF. In nucleotides, the CDR3 is TGTGCCACCAGTGATTTTCGGGGAAACAATGAGCAGTTCTTC.

The chain joins TRBV28 to TRBJ1-1; D not certain. Germline V CDR1 and CDR2: MDHEN, SYDVKM. Trimming left V 8 bases short and J 1 base short, with 11 bases between. The CDR3 loop spans 13 amino acids. The CDR3 DNA follows: TGTGCCAGCGTTTTCCGGGGGAACACTGAAGCTTTCTTT. It encodes CASVFRGNTEAFF.

In its sample, this clone was seen once. The chain is built from TRBV11-2 and TRBJ2-1; 8 bases are a match to TRBD1. The CDR3 has 15 amino acids. CDR1 and CDR2 (germline): SGHAT, FQNNGV. J lost 0 bases, V lost 5 bases, and 3 bases had no gene match. CDR3 coding DNA: TGTGCCAGCAGCGGAGGGACAGGCTCCTACAATGAGCAGTTCTTC. It yields the protein CASSGGTGSYNEQFF.